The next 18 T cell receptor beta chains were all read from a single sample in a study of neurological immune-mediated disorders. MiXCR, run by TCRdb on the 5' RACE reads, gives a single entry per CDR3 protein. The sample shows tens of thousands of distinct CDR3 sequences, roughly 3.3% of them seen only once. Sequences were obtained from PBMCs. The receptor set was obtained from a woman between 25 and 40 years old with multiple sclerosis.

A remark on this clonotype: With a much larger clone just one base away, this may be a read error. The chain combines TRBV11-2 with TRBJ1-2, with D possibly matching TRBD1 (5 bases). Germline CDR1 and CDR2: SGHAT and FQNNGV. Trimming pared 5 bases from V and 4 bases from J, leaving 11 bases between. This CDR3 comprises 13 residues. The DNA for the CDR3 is TGTGCCAGCAGCGCCACGGGGGGCTATGGCTACACCTTC. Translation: CASSATGGYGYTF.

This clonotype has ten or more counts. CDR3 loop: CASSLSAKRGYTF. The DNA for the CDR3 is TGTGCCAGCAGCTTGAGCGCGAAACGTGGCTACACCTTC. The chain employs TRBV7-9 and TRBJ1-2; D ambiguous. V lost 3 bases, J lost 7 bases, and 12 bases lay in between. Germline V gene data show CDR1 as SEHNR and CDR2 as FQNEAQ (reference sequence). This CDR3 contains 13 residues.

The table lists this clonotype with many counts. The CDR3 bases are TGCGCCAGCAGCTTGGCAAACAGACAGGGGACTTCCTACGAGCAGTACTTC. Protein sequence: CASSLANRQGTSYEQYF. The chain uses TRBV5-1 and TRBJ2-7, with TRBD1 identical over 8 bases. V was clipped by 0 bases and J by 1 base; unmatched bases: 9. This CDR3 has 17 residues. Germline CDR1 is SGHRS and CDR2 is YFSETQ.

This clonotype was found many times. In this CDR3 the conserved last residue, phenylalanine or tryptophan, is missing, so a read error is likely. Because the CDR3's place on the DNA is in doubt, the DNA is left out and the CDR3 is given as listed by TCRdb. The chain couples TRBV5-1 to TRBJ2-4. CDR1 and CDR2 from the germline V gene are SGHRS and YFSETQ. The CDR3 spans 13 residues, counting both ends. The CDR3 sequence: CASSLVCACKAAL.

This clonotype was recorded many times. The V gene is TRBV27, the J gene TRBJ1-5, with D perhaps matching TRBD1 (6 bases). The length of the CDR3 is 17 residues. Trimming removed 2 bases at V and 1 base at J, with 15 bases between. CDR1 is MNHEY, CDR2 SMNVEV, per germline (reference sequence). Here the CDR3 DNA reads TGTGCCAGCAGTTTAAGGGGGGCTCTGGGGAGCAATCAGCCCCAGCATTTT. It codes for CASSLRGALGSNQPQHF.

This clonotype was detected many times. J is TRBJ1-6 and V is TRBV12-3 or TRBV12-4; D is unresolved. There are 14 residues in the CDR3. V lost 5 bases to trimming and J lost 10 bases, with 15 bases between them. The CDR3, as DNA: TGTGCCAGCAGTCCCGGGAGGTCGCCCTCACCCCTCCACTTT. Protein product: CASSPGRSPSPLHF.

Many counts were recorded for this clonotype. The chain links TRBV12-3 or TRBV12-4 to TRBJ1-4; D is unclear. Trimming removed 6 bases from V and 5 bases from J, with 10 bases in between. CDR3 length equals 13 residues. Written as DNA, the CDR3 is TGTGCCAGCAGCCGGACGGAGAATGAAAAACTGTTTTTT. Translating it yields CASSRTENEKLFF.

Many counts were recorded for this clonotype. CDR3 sequence reads: CASSGEGFRGARAGANVLTF. As DNA, the CDR3 is TGTGCCAGCAGTGGGGAAGGTTTTCGGGGGGCCCGAGCTGGGGCCAACGTCCTGACTTTC. The chain joins TRBV2 to TRBJ2-6; D perhaps matches TRBD2 (7 bases). The CDR3 is 20 residues long. Trimming cost V 4 bases and J 2 bases, with 24 bases left between them. Germline-derived CDR1 and CDR2 are SNHLY and FYNNEI.

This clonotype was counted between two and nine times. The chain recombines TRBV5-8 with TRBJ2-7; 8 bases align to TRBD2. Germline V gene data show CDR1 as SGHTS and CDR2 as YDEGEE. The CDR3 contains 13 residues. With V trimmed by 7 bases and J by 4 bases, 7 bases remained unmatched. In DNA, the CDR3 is TGTGCCAGCCTACGACGGGGGGGTTACGAGCAGTACTTC. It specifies CASLRRGGYEQYF.

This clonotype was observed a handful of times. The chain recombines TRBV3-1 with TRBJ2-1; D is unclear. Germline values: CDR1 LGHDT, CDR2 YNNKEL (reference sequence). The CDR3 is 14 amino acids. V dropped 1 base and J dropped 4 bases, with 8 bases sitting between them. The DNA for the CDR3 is TGTGCCAGCAGCCAAGTAGACCTTTACAATGAGCAGTTCTTC. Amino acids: CASSQVDLYNEQFF.

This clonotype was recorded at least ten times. This CDR3 is CASSYSRVAGTEAFF. CDR3 in DNA: TGTGCCAGCAGTTACTCCCGGGTTGCCGGCACTGAAGCTTTCTTT. The V call is TRBV6-6, the J call TRBJ1-1; no reliable D call. CDR1 and CDR2 from the germline V gene are MNHNY and SVGAGI (reference sequence). Trimming removed 0 bases at V and 4 bases at J, with 12 bases between. CDR3 length: 15 amino acids.

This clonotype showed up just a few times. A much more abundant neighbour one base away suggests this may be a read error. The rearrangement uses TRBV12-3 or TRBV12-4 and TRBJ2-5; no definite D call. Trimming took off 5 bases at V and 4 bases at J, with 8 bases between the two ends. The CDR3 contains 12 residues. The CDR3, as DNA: TGTGCCAGCAGTAAAATAGTAGAGACCCAGTACTTC. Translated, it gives CASSKIVETQYF.

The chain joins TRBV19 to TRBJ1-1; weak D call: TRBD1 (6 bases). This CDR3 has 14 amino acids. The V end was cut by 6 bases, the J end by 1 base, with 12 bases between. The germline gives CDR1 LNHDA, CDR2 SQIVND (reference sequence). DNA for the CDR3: TGTGCCAGTAGACGACAGGAGACGAACACTGAAGCTTTCTTT. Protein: CASRRQETNTEAFF.

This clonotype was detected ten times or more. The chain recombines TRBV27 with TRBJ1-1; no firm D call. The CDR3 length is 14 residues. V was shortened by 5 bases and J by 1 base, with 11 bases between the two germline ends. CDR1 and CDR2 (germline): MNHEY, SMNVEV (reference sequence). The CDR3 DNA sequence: TGTGCCAGCAGTCTTGTGCAAGGGAACACTGAAGCTTTCTTT. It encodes CASSLVQGNTEAFF.

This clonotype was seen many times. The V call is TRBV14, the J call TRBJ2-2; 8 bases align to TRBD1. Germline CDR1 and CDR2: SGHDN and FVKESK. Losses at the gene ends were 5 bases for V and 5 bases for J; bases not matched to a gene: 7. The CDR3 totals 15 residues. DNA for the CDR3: TGTGCCAGCAGCGGTACAGGGGGGAGGACCGGGGAGCTGTTTTTT. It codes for CASSGTGGRTGELFF. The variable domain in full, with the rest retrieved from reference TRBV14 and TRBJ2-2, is EAGVTQFPSHSVIEKGQTVTLRCDPISGHDNLYWYRRVMGKEIKFLLHFVKESKQDESGMPNNRFLAERTGGTYSTLKVQPAELEDSGVYFCASSGTGGRTGELFFGEGSRLTVL.

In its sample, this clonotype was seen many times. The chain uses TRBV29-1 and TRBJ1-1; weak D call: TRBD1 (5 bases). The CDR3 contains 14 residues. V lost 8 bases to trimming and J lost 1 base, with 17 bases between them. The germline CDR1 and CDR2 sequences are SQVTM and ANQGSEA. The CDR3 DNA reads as TGCAGCTTAACCGACAGCCCAGGGAACACTGAAGCTTTCTTT. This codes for CSLTDSPGNTEAFF.

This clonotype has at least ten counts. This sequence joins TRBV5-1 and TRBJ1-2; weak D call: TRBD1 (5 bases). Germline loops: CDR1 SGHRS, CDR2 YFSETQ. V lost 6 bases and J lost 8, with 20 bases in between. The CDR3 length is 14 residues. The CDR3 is CASTPGIILGGYTF. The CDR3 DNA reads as TGCGCCAGCACCCCAGGGATCATTTTGGGAGGCTACACCTTC.

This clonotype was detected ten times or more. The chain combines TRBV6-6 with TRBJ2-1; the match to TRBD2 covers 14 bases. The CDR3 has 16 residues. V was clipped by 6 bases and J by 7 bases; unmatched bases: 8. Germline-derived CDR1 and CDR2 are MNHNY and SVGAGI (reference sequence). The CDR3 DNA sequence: TGTGCCAGCAGGGAGATGGGGACTAGCGGGAGTAATGAGCAGTTCTTC. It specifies CASREMGTSGSNEQFF.